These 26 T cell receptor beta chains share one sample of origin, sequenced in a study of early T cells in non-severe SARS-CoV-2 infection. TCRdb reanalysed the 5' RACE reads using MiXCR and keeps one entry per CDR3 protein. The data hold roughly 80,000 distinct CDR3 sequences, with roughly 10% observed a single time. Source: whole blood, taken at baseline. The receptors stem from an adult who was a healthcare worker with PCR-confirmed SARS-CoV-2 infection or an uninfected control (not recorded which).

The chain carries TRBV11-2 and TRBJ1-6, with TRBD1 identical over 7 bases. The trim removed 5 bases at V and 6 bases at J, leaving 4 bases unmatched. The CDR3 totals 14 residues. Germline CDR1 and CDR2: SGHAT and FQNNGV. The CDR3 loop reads CASSRQGGNSPLHF. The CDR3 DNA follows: TGTGCCAGCAGCCGACAGGGAGGTAATTCACCCCTCCACTTT.

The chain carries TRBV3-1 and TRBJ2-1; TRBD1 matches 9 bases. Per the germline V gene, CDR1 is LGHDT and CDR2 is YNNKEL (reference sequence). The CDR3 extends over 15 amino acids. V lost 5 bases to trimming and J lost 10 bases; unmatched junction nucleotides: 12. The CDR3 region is CASSYRDRAQGEQFF. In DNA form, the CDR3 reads TGTGCCAGCAGCTACCGGGACAGGGCCCAGGGGGAGCAGTTCTTC.

This CDR3 reads CASSFSGTYEQYF. The CDR3 DNA follows: TGTGCCAGCAGTTTCTCAGGGACTTACGAGCAGTACTTC. V is TRBV6-5 and J is TRBJ2-7; D is perhaps TRBD2 (6 bases). The V gene's germline CDR1 is MNHEY and CDR2 SVGAGI. The CDR3 consists of 13 residues. V was clipped by 4 bases and J by 4 bases, with 11 bases between them.

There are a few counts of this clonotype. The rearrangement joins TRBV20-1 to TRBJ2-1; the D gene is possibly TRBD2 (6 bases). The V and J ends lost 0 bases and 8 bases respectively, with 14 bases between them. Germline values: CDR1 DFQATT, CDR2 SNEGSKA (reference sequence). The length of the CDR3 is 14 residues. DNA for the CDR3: TGCAGTGCTAGAGACGGACCGAGGAGGGATGAGCAGTTCTTC. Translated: CSARDGPRRDEQFF.

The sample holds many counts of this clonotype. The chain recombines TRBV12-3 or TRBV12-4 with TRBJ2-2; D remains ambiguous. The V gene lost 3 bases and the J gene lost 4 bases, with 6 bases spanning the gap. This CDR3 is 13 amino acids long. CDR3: CASSFLTTGELFF. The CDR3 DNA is TGTGCCAGCAGTTTCCTAACCACCGGGGAGCTGTTTTTT.

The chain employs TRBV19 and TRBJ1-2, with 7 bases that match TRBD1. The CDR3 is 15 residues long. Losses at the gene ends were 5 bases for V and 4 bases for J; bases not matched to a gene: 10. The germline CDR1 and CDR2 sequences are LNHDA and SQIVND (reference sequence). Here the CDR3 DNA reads TGTGCCAGTAGTGTACAGACAGGGTTCGGCTATGGCTACACCTTC. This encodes CASSVQTGFGYGYTF.

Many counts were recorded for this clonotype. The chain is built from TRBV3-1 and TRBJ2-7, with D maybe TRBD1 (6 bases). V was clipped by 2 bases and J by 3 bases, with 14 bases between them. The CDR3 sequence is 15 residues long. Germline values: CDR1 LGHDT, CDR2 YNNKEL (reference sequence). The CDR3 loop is CASSQLGADHYEQYF. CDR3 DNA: TGTGCCAGCAGCCAACTGGGGGCCGACCACTACGAGCAGTACTTC.

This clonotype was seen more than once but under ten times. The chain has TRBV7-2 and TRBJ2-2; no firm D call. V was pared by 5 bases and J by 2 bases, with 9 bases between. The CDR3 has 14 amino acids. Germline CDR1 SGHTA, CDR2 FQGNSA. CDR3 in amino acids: CASSPEPNTGELFF. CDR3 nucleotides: TGTGCCAGCAGCCCCGAGCCCAACACCGGGGAGCTGTTTTTT.

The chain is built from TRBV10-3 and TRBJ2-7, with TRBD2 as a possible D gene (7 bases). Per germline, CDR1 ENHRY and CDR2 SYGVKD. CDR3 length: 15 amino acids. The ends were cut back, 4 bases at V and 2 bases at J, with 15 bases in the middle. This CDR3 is CAISGGGGLPYEQYV. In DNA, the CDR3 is TGTGCCATCAGTGGGGGGGGCGGACTACCCTACGAGCAGTACGTC.

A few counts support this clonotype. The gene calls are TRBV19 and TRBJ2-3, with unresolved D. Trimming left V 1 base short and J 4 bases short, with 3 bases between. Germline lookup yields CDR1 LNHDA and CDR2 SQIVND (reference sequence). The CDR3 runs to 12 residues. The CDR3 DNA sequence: TGTGCCAGTAGTATAGGTCCAGATACGCAGTATTTT. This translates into CASSIGPDTQYF. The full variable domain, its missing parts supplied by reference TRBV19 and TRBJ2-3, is DGGITQSPKYLFRKEGQNVTLSCEQNLNHDAMYWYRQDPGQGLRLIYYSQIVNDFQKGDIAEGYSVSREKKESFPLTVTSAQKNPTAFYLCASSIGPDTQYFGPGTRLTVL.

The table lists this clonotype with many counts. The CDR3 DNA follows: TGTGCCAGCACCTTTGACCCCAGGGGAGGAGGCTACACCTTC. Translating it yields CASTFDPRGGGYTF. V gene TRBV6-1 combines with J gene TRBJ1-2; tentatively, D is TRBD1 (6 bases). The CDR3 is made up of 14 amino acids. The germline CDR1 and CDR2 sequences are MNHNS and SASEGT. V was shortened by 7 bases and J by 8 bases, with 20 bases between the two germline ends.

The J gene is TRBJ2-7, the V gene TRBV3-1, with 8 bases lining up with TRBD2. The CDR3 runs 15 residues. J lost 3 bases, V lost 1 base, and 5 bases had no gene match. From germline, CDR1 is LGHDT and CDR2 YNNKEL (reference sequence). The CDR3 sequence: CASSQAGLGLYEQYF. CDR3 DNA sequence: TGTGCCAGCAGCCAAGCGGGACTAGGCCTCTACGAGCAGTACTTC.

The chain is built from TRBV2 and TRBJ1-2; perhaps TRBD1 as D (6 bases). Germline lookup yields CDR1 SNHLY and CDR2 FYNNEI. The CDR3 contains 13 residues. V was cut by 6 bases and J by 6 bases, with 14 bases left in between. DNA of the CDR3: TGTGCCAGCAGAAACGAGGACAGAAATGGCTACACCTTC. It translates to CASRNEDRNGYTF.

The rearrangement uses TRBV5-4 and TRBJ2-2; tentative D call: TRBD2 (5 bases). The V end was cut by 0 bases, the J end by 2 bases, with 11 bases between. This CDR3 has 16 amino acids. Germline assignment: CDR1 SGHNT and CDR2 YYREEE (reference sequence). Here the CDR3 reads CASSLDGLTNTGELFF. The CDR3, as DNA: TGTGCCAGCAGCTTGGACGGACTCACAAACACCGGGGAGCTGTTTTTT.

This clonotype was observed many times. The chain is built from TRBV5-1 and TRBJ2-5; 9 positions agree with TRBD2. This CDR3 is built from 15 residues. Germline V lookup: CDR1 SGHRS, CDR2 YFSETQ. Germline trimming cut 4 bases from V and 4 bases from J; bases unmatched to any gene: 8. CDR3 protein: CASSTAGGSRETQYF. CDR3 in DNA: TGCGCCAGCAGCACAGCGGGGGGATCAAGAGAGACCCAGTACTTC.

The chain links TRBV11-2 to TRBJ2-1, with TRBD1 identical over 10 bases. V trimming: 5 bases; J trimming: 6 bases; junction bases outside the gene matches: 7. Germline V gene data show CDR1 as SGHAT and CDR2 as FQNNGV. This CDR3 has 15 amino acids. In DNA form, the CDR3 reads TGTGCCAGCAGCCGAGACAGGGGGCTCTTCAATGAGCAGTTCTTC. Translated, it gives CASSRDRGLFNEQFF. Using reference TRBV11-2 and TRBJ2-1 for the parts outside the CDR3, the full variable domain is EAGVAQSPRYKIIEKRQSVAFWCNPISGHATLYWYQQILGQGPKLLIQFQNNGVVDDSQLPKDRFSAERLKGVDSTLKIQPAKLEDSAVYLCASSRDRGLFNEQFFGPGTRLTVL.

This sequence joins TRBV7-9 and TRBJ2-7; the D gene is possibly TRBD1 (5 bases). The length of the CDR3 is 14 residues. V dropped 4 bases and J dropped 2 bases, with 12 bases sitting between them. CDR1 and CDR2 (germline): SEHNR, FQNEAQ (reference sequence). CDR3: CASSSPRVPYEQYF. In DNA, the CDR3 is TGTGCCAGCAGCTCCCCCAGGGTCCCCTACGAGCAGTACTTC.

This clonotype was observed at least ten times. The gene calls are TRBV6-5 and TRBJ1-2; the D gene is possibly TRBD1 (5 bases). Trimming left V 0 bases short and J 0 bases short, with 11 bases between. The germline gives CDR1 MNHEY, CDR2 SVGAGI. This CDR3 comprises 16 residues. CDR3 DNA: TGTGCCAGCAGTTACTCGAAACAGGCCGCTAACTATGGCTACACCTTC. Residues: CASSYSKQAANYGYTF.

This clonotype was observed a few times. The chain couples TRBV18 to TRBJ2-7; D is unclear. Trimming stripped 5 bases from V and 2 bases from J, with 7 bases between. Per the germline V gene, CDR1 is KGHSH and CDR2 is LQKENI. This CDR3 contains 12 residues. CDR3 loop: CASSSDTYEQYF. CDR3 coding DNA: TGTGCCAGCTCATCAGATACCTACGAGCAGTACTTC.

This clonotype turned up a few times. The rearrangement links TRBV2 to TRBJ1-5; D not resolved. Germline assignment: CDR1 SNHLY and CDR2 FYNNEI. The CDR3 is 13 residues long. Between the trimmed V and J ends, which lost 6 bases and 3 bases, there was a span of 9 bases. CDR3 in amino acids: CASRADHNQPQHF. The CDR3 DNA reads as TGTGCCAGCAGGGCGGACCACAATCAGCCCCAGCATTTT. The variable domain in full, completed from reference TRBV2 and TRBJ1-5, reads EPEVTQTPSHQVTQMGQEVILRCVPISNHLYFYWYRQILGQKVEFLVSFYNNEISEKSEIFDDQFSVERPDGSNFTLKIRSTKLEDSAMYFCASRADHNQPQHFGDGTRLSIL.

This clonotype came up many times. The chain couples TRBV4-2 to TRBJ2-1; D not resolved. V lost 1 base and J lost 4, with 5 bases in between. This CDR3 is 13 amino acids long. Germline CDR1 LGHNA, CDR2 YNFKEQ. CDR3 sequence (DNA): TGTGCCAGCAGCCAAGGGCTATACAATGAGCAGTTCTTC. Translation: CASSQGLYNEQFF.

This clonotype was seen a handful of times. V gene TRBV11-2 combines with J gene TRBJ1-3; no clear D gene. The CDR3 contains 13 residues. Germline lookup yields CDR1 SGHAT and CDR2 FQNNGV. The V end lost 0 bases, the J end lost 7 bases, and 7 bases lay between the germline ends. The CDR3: CASSLDTRNTIYF. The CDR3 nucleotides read TGTGCCAGCAGCTTAGATACCCGGAACACCATATATTTT.

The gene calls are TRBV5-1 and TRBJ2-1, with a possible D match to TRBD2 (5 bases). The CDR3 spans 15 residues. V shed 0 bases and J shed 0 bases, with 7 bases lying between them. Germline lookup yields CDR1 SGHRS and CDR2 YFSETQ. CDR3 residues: CASSLVGSSYNEQFF. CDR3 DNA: TGCGCCAGCAGCTTGGTGGGGAGCTCCTACAATGAGCAGTTCTTC. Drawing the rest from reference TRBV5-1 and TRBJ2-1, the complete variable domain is KAGVTQTPRYLIKTRGQQVTLSCSPISGHRSVSWYQQTPGQGLQFLFEYFSETQRNKGNFPGRFSGRQFSNSRSEMNVSTLELGDSALYLCASSLVGSSYNEQFFGPGTRLTVL.

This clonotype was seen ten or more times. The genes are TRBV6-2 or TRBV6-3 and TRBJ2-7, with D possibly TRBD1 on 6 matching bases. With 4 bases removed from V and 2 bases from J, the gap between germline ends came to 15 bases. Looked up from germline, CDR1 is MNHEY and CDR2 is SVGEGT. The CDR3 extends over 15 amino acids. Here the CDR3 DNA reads TGTGCCAGCAGTTTACGACAGGAGGCCCCCTACGAGCAGTACTTC. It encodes CASSLRQEAPYEQYF.

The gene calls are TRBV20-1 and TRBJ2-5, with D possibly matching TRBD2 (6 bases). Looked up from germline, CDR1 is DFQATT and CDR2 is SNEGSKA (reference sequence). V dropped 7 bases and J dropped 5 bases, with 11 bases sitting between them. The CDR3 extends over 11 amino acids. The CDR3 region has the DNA TGCAGTGGCGGAGGGGAGGAGACCCAGTACTTC. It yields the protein CSGGGEETQYF.

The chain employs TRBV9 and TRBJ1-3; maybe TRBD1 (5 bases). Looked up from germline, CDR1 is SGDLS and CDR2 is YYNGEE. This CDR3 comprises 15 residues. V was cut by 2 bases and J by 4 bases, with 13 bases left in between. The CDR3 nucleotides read TGTGCCAGCAGCGTGGGCGGACACCTAGGAAACACCATATATTTT. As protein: CASSVGGHLGNTIYF.